Following are 28 T cell receptor beta chains from one sample sequenced in a study of cytomegalovirus exposure and HLA in healthy donors. PCR was performed using 60 Vbeta and 13 Jbeta primers. Method: immunoSEQ multiplex PCR; TCRdb's copy keeps in-frame clones and lacks some. The sample lists around 140,000 clones; 77% were seen once. Sequencing input: PBMCs. These receptor sequences come from a male donor in good health and CMV-seropositive.

V gene TRBV6-5 combines with J gene TRBJ2-7; TRBD2 matches 7 bases. There are 12 residues in the CDR3. The V gene end was trimmed by 0 bases and the J gene end by 9 bases; junction bases not matched to a gene: 2. Germline V gene data show CDR1 as MNHEY and CDR2 as SVGAGI. In nucleotides, the CDR3 is TGTGCCAGCAGTTACTCGGGGGGGACGCAGTACTTC. Amino acid sequence: CASSYSGGTQYF.

This chain connects TRBV4-1 to TRBJ2-7; TRBD2 agrees at 10 bases. The CDR3 runs to 17 residues. CDR1 is MGHRA, CDR2 YSYEKL, per germline. The ends lost 0 bases at V and 2 bases at J; junction bases unmatched: 7. The CDR3 loop reads CASSQERVAGGPYEQYF. In DNA, the CDR3 is TGCGCCAGCAGCCAAGAGAGGGTAGCGGGAGGACCCTACGAGCAGTACTTC.

The genes are TRBV19 and TRBJ2-2; 11 nucleotides align to TRBD2. This CDR3 region has 15 residues. J lost 5 bases, V lost 6 bases, and 5 bases had no gene match. CDR1 and CDR2 from the germline V gene are LNHDA and SQIVND (reference sequence). The CDR3 nucleotides read TGTGCCAGTAGGCCATCTAGCGGGAGGACCGGGGAGCTGTTTTTT. This gives the protein CASRPSSGRTGELFF.

V and J are TRBV5-1 and TRBJ1-1, with 9 bases lining up with TRBD1. Germline V gives CDR1 SGHRS, CDR2 YFSETQ. The CDR3 consists of 14 residues. The V segment lost 7 bases and the J segment 3 bases; nucleotides outside the gene matches: 7. CDR3 in amino acids: CASSPDRGDTEAFF. CDR3 coding DNA: TGCGCCAGCTCCCCTGACAGGGGGGACACTGAAGCTTTCTTT.

The rearrangement joins TRBV30 to TRBJ1-4, with D maybe TRBD1 (5 bases). The CDR3 has 14 residues. V gave up 3 bases and J gave up 4 bases, with 12 bases separating them. CDR1 is GTSNPN, CDR2 SVGIG, per germline (reference sequence). In nucleotides, the CDR3 is TGTGCCTGGAGGCGGACACAATTTAATGAAAAACTGTTTTTT. This sequence encodes CAWRRTQFNEKLFF.

The V gene is TRBV2, the J gene TRBJ2-5; D is perhaps TRBD2 (6 bases). The germline V gene has CDR1 SNHLY and CDR2 FYNNEI. Trimming cost V 8 bases and J 7 bases, with 17 bases left between them. The CDR3 covers 13 residues. CDR3 sequence: CASLLRRGGTQYF. As DNA, the CDR3 is TGTGCCAGCCTATTGCGGCGGGGAGGGACCCAGTACTTC. Looking up the rest from reference TRBV2 and TRBJ2-5 gives the full variable domain: EPEVTQTPSHQVTQMGQEVILRCVPISNHLYFYWYRQILGQKVEFLVSFYNNEISEKSEIFDDQFSVERPDGSNFTLKIRSTKLEDSAMYFCASLLRRGGTQYFGPGTRLLVL.

The J gene is TRBJ2-1, the V gene TRBV5-1, with a tentative D call TRBD2 (7 bases). V lost 0 bases, J lost 3 bases, and 13 bases lay in between. The length of the CDR3 is 16 residues. The germline V gene encodes CDR1 SGHRS and CDR2 YFSETQ. The CDR3 region is CASSLVAGDIYNEQFF. The DNA for the CDR3 is TGCGCCAGCAGCTTGGTGGCGGGGGACATCTACAATGAGCAGTTCTTC.

The genes are TRBV11-2 and TRBJ2-2; D ambiguous. Trimming left V 4 bases short and J 0 bases short, with 6 bases between. This CDR3 is 14 amino acids long. The germline V gene has CDR1 SGHAT and CDR2 FQNNGV. The CDR3 region is CASSSITNTGELFF. The DNA for the CDR3 is TGTGCCAGCAGCTCAATCACGAACACCGGGGAGCTGTTTTTT.

The genes are TRBV11-1 and TRBJ2-3; maybe TRBD1 (6 bases). The germline gives CDR1 SGHAT, CDR2 FQDESV (reference sequence). This CDR3 region has 16 residues. V was shortened by 2 bases and J by 2 bases, with 14 bases between the two germline ends. CDR3 DNA: TGTGCCAGCAGCTTAAGGGCAGGGGATTTCACAGATACGCAGTATTTT. It translates to CASSLRAGDFTDTQYF. Full variable domain (remainder filled in from reference TRBV11-1 and TRBJ2-3): EAEVAQSPRYKITEKSQAVAFWCDPISGHATLYWYRQILGQGPELLVQFQDESVVDDSQLPKDRFSAERLKGVDSTLKIQPAELGDSAMYLCASSLRAGDFTDTQYFGPGTRLTVL.

A word on this clone: Since no conserved phenylalanine or tryptophan closes the CDR3, a read error is the likely cause. Because the CDR3's place on the DNA is in doubt, the DNA is left out and the CDR3 is given as listed by TCRdb. The chain employs TRBV28 and TRBJ1-2; no DNA check was done on the table's D call, TRBD1. With termini counted, the CDR3 has 12 amino acids. Per the germline V gene, CDR1 is MDHEN and CDR2 is SYDVKM. CDR3 loop: CASSSPGQVPLS.

This sequence joins TRBV7-9 and TRBJ2-7, with D possibly matching TRBD1 (5 bases). Per the germline V gene, CDR1 is SEHNR and CDR2 is FQNEAQ (reference sequence). Trimming took 7 bases from V and 5 from J, leaving 21 bases between them. The CDR3 has 15 amino acids. In DNA, the CDR3 is TGTGCCAGCACCCCTAAGGGGATTTATCGAAACGAGCAGTACTTC. It yields the protein CASTPKGIYRNEQYF.

The V gene is TRBV15, the J gene TRBJ2-2, with 7 bases that match TRBD2. V trimming: 7 bases; J trimming: 1 base; junction bases outside the gene matches: 3. Germline-derived CDR1 and CDR2 are LNHNV and YYDKDF (reference sequence). The CDR3 sequence is 14 residues long. The CDR3: CATTSGVNTGELFF. CDR3 DNA sequence: TGTGCCACCACCAGCGGGGTGAACACCGGGGAGCTGTTTTTT. Full variable domain (missing parts from reference TRBV15 and TRBJ2-2): DAMVIQNPRYQVTQFGKPVTLSCSQTLNHNVMYWYQQKSSQAPKLLFHYYDKDFNNEADTPDNFQSRRPNTSFCFLDIRSPGLGDTAMYLCATTSGVNTGELFFGEGSRLTVL.

This chain's CDR3 is CASSLGTSGTDTQYF. In DNA form, the CDR3 reads TGTGCCAGCAGTCTAGGGACTAGCGGCACAGATACGCAGTATTTT. V usage is TRBV28 and J usage is TRBJ2-3; TRBD2 agrees at 10 bases. J lost 1 base, V lost 5 bases, and 3 bases had no gene match. Germline V lookup: CDR1 MDHEN, CDR2 SYDVKM. The CDR3 has 15 residues.

The gene calls are TRBV2 and TRBJ2-7, with D unresolved. Germline CDR1 reads SNHLY; CDR2 reads FYNNEI. There are 15 residues in the CDR3. V was pared by 5 bases and J by 2 bases, with 16 bases between. The CDR3 DNA reads as TGTGCCAGCAGTCCCGAAGTGGCAGTTGCCTACGAGCAGTACTTC. Protein: CASSPEVAVAYEQYF.

The rearrangement joins TRBV25-1 to TRBJ2-7, with D tentatively TRBD1 (6 bases). Trimming took off 5 bases at V and 2 bases at J, with 13 bases between the two ends. The CDR3 is 14 residues long. Looked up from germline, CDR1 is MGHDK and CDR2 is SYGVNS. The CDR3 spells CASSPRDTTYEQYF. The CDR3 nucleotides are TGTGCCAGCAGTCCCCGGGACACCACCTACGAGCAGTACTTC.

The rearrangement joins TRBV29-1 to TRBJ1-4; D not certain. The V and J ends lost 0 bases and 4 bases respectively, with 9 bases between them. The CDR3 covers 14 residues. Germline CDR1 reads SQVTM; CDR2 reads ANQGSEA. CDR3: CSVEDTGFNEKLFF. The DNA for the CDR3 is TGCAGCGTTGAAGATACGGGATTTAATGAAAAACTGTTTTTT.

The V and J genes are TRBV15 and TRBJ1-2; possibly TRBD1 for D (5 bases). Looked up from germline, CDR1 is LNHNV and CDR2 is YYDKDF (reference sequence). Trimming pared 1 base from V and 2 bases from J, leaving 5 bases between. There are 13 residues in the CDR3. The CDR3 spells CATSRAGNYGYTF. The CDR3 region has the DNA TGTGCCACCAGCAGAGCAGGGAACTATGGCTACACCTTC.

J is TRBJ2-3 and V is TRBV5-4, with a possible D match to TRBD1 (5 bases). Germline V lookup: CDR1 SGHNT, CDR2 YYREEE (reference sequence). CDR3 length equals 15 residues. V lost 2 bases and J 1 base, leaving 11 bases between the germline ends. The CDR3 reads CASSLRTQGTDTQYF. CDR3 sequence (DNA): TGTGCCAGCAGCTTAAGGACACAAGGCACAGATACGCAGTATTTT.

This sequence joins TRBV28 and TRBJ2-5; D remains ambiguous. The V gene's germline CDR1 is MDHEN and CDR2 SYDVKM. The V end lost 4 bases, the J end lost 11 bases, and 20 bases lay between the germline ends. This CDR3 region has 14 residues. CDR3 sequence (DNA): TGTGCCAGCAGTTCCTCCCGCGATGGGCCCATGCAGTACTTC. Translating gives CASSSSRDGPMQYF.

V is TRBV19 and J is TRBJ2-1, with TRBD2 matching over 7 bases. V was clipped by 2 bases and J by 6 bases; unmatched bases: 10. The germline gives CDR1 LNHDA, CDR2 SQIVND (reference sequence). This CDR3 contains 16 residues. CDR3 residues: CASSITPGEGINEQFF. Here the CDR3 DNA reads TGTGCCAGTAGTATAACCCCCGGGGAGGGTATCAATGAGCAGTTCTTC.

The chain uses TRBV6-4 and TRBJ2-1; D uncertain. CDR3 size: 13 residues. Trimming cost V 0 bases and J 8 bases, with 8 bases left between them. The germline CDR1 and CDR2 sequences are MRHNA and SNTAGT. The CDR3 reads CASSDSTEHEQFF. CDR3 sequence (DNA): TGTGCCAGCAGTGACTCAACCGAGCATGAGCAGTTCTTC.

The chain has TRBV6-6 and TRBJ1-6; D is undetermined. The V gene's germline CDR1 is MNHNY and CDR2 SVGAGI (reference sequence). The CDR3 consists of 15 residues. Trimming left V 7 bases short and J 7 bases short, with 17 bases between. The CDR3 DNA reads TGTGCCAGCACCGCGCCGCGCGGGAACAATTCACCCCTCCACTTT. Its translation: CASTAPRGNNSPLHF.

About this clone: One end of the junction is discordant with germline, which a read error may explain. V usage is TRBV9 and J usage is TRBJ2-1; unclear D gene. Germline loops: CDR1 SGDLS, CDR2 YYNGEE. The CDR3 extends over 15 amino acids. This CDR3 is CASGVGSSFIDEQFF. The DNA of the CDR3 is TGTGCCAGCGGCGTAGGAAGTAGCTTCATCGATGAGCAGTTCTTC.

This rearrangement joins TRBV27 to TRBJ1-1; no clear D gene. The V and J ends lost 4 bases and 3 bases respectively, with 9 bases between them. This CDR3 spans 13 amino acids. Germline V lookup: CDR1 MNHEY, CDR2 SMNVEV (reference sequence). CDR3 sequence (DNA): TGTGCCAGCAGTTCCCCCCCTGACACTGAAGCTTTCTTT. This codes for CASSSPPDTEAFF.

This clone was observed once. V usage is TRBV5-1 and J usage is TRBJ2-5; the match to TRBD2 covers 11 bases. The CDR3 length is 16 residues. Germline assignment: CDR1 SGHRS and CDR2 YFSETQ. V was clipped by 4 bases and J by 1 base; unmatched bases: 6. CDR3 DNA sequence: TGCGCCAGCAGCAGTTGGACTAGCGGGTCCCAAGAGACCCAGTACTTC. This encodes CASSSWTSGSQETQYF.

V and J are TRBV6-1 and TRBJ1-1, with 8 bases fitting TRBD1. Trimming removed 2 bases from V and 6 bases from J; junction bases left unmatched: 11. The CDR3 has 16 amino acids. Looked up from germline, CDR1 is MNHNS and CDR2 is SASEGT. Here the CDR3 DNA reads TGTGCCAGCAGTGAACCAGGGGGCGCGGGAGGGTCTGAAGCTTTCTTT. Its translation: CASSEPGGAGGSEAFF.

The V call is TRBV28, the J call TRBJ1-5, with a possible D match to TRBD1 (5 bases). Germline-derived CDR1 and CDR2 are MDHEN and SYDVKM. CDR3 length: 13 amino acids. V lost 7 bases, J lost 6 bases, and 13 bases lay in between. This chain's CDR3 is CASNTGRSQPQHF. The CDR3, as DNA: TGTGCCAGCAATACAGGTCGGTCTCAGCCCCAGCATTTT.

This clone was seen just once. This chain's CDR3 is CASSLAPQGSQETQYF. As DNA, the CDR3 is TGTGCCAGCAGCTTGGCCCCACAGGGTTCCCAAGAGACCCAGTACTTC. This chain uses TRBV5-6 with TRBJ2-5, with D possibly being TRBD1 (6 bases). This CDR3 is built from 16 residues. Germline V gene data show CDR1 as SGHDT and CDR2 as YYEEEE. V gave up 0 bases and J gave up 1 base, with 13 bases separating them.